These 7 T cell receptor beta chains were all obtained from the same sample, sequenced in a study of shared clonotypes between healthy human individuals. Libraries were prepared by immunoSEQ multiplex PCR; TCRdb keeps only in-frame clonotypes and omits some of them. The repertoire includes hundreds of thousands of clones, around 78% of them detected once, and roughly 1.9% sits in the top ten. Sequencing input: memory CD4+ T cells sorted from blood. Subset specified: CD45RA-negative fraction. These receptors were taken from a woman in her thirties in good health.

This clone was found once. The chain carries TRBV7-2 and TRBJ2-7; D uncertain. CDR3 length: 13 amino acids. V gave up 1 base and J gave up 3 bases, with 7 bases separating them. CDR1 and CDR2 from the germline V gene are SGHTA and FQGNSA. The CDR3 spells CASSLVGIYEQYF. CDR3 sequence (DNA): TGTGCCAGCAGCTTAGTAGGTATCTACGAGCAGTACTTC.

This clone was seen once. The chain combines TRBV28 with TRBJ2-7, with 10 bases identical to TRBD1. Germline V gives CDR1 MDHEN, CDR2 SYDVKM. V lost 6 bases, J lost 3 bases, and 8 bases stayed unmatched. CDR3 length equals 15 residues. In nucleotides, the CDR3 is TGTGCCAGCAGCCTCGCCGGGACAGGGGTCTACGAGCAGTACTTC. Protein sequence: CASSLAGTGVYEQYF.

This chain joins TRBV6-1 and TRBJ1-1; D unresolved. Germline CDR1 reads MNHNS; CDR2 reads SASEGT. The V end lost 0 bases, the J end lost 6 bases, and 11 bases lay between the germline ends. This CDR3 is 14 amino acids long. CDR3: CASSEAQDGAEAFF. DNA of the CDR3: TGTGCCAGCAGTGAAGCGCAAGATGGGGCTGAAGCTTTCTTT.

The chain employs TRBV4-1 and TRBJ2-2; no clear D gene. The CDR3 extends over 18 amino acids. Germline CDR1 MGHRA, CDR2 YSYEKL. Deletions cut 0 bases from V and 2 bases from J, with 16 bases between. This CDR3 reads CASSQDRRLKLNTGELFF. The CDR3 DNA sequence: TGCGCCAGCAGCCAAGATCGAAGGCTGAAATTAAACACCGGGGAGCTGTTTTTT.

This chain connects TRBV10-3 to TRBJ1-4; TRBD1 aligns across 9 bases. V was pared by 8 bases and J by 6 bases, with 1 base of the junction left unmatched. This CDR3 spans 12 amino acids. From germline, CDR1 is ENHRY and CDR2 SYGVKD. The CDR3 sequence is CAIGTGYEKLFF. As DNA, the CDR3 is TGTGCCATCGGGACAGGGTATGAAAAACTGTTTTTT.

The chain joins TRBV11-2 to TRBJ2-7; possibly TRBD1 for D (5 bases). Germline values: CDR1 SGHAT, CDR2 FQNNGV. The ends were cut back, 4 bases at V and 0 bases at J, with 19 bases in the middle. The CDR3 extends over 17 amino acids. The CDR3, as DNA: TGTGCCAGCAGCTCCGCTGTAACAGGTATAAGCTCCTACGAGCAGTACTTC. This encodes CASSSAVTGISSYEQYF.

The chain links TRBV29-1 to TRBJ2-7, with D hard to call. Germline V gene lookup returns CDR1 SQVTM and CDR2 ANQGSEA. CDR3 length equals 13 residues. V was pared by 6 bases and J by 2 bases, with 14 bases between. The CDR3 loop reads CSVLPDVTYEQYF. The CDR3, as DNA: TGCAGCGTACTCCCCGACGTTACCTACGAGCAGTACTTC.